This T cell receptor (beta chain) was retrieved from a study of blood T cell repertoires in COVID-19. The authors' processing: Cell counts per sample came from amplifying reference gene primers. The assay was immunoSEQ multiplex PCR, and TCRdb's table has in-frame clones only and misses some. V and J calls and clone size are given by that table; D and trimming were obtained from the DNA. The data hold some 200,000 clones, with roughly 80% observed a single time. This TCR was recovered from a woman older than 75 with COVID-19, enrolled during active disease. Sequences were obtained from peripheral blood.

The CDR3 sequence is CSVVGGGEVQFF. CDR3 bases: TGCAGCGTTGTCGGCGGGGGGGAGGTGCAGTTCTTC. V usage is TRBV29-1 and J usage is TRBJ2-1, with TRBD2 matching over 9 bases. This CDR3 has 12 amino acids. V shed 4 bases, J shed 12 bases, and the junction held 7 bases outside the gene matches. CDR1 SQVTM and CDR2 ANQGSEA come from the germline V gene.